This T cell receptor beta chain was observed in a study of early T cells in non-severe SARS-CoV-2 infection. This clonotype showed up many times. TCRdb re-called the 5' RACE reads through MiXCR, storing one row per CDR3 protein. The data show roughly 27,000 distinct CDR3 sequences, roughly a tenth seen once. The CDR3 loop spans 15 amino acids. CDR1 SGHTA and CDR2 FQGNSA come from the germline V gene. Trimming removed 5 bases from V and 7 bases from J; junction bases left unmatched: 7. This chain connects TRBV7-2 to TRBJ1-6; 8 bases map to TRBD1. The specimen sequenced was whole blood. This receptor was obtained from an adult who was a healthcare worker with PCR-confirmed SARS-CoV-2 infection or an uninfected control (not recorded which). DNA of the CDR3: TGTGCCAGCAGCCCTCAACGACAGGGGAATTCACCCCTCCACTTT. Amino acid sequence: CASSPQRQGNSPLHF.